A selection of T cell receptor beta chains follows, all from one sample in a study of regulatory T cells in long-lasting Graves disease. TCRdb analysed the multiplex PCR reads with MiXCR anew, one entry per CDR3 protein. Altogether approximately 690,000 distinct CDR3 sequences are present, 30% being singletons, with the ten largest covering roughly 46%. The specimen was peripheral blood mononuclear cells (PBMCs), collected when the disease was refractory, from a patient treated with antithyroid drugs. These receptors were collected from a female donor with Graves disease. Both conserved end residues are part of each CDR3. The D gene is left open where the match is weak. Clone size is not always given. Where it is, it says once, few, many or a class for expanded clones.

>TRBJ1-4|NA|15|TRBV5-1|NA
CASSLEGATNEKLFF
TGCGCCAGCAGCTTGGAGGGGGCAACTAATGAAAAACTGTTTTTT
>TRBJ1-1|NA|12|TRBV6-2/TRBV6-3|few
CASSEGHTEAFF
TGTGCCAGCAGTGAAGGACACACTGAAGCTTTCTTT
>TRBJ1-5|NA|14|TRBV5-6|NA
CASSRRPLNQPQHF
TGTGCCAGCAGCCGCAGGCCCCTTAATCAGCCCCAGCATTTT
>TRBJ1-2|TRBD1|15|TRBV10-3|NA
CAAQGLAIHNYGYTF
TGTGCCGCACAGGGGCTTGCAATTCATAACTATGGCTACACCTTC
>TRBJ2-7|TRBD1|16|TRBV18|NA
CASFTGTGAVAYEQYF
TGTGCCAGCTTCACAGGGACAGGGGCAGTGGCCTACGAGCAGTACTTC
>TRBJ1-4|NA|17|TRBV6-1|many
CASSEWQAITTNEKLFF
TGTGCCAGCAGTGAATGGCAGGCTATCACAACTAATGAAAAACTGTTTTTT
>TRBJ2-3|NA|12|TRBV11-2|NA
CASSPTRHTQYF
TGTGCCAGCAGCCCTACTCGGCATACGCAGTATTTT
>TRBJ2-7|NA|13|TRBV7-3|few
CASSLIFGGEQYF
TGTGCCAGCAGCTTAATATTTGGGGGAGAGCAGTACTTC
>TRBJ2-3|TRBD2|14|TRBV7-4|few
CASRERERTDTQYF
TGTGCCAGCAGGGAGCGGGAGCGCACAGATACGCAGTATTTT
>TRBJ1-1|NA|14|TRBV30|few
CAWSLTKGNTEAFF
TGTGCCTGGAGCCTAACCAAGGGGAACACTGAAGCTTTCTTT
>TRBJ1-2|NA|14|TRBV20-1|NA
CSARDLREVYGYTF
TGCAGTGCTAGAGATCTCAGGGAAGTCTATGGCTACACCTTC
>TRBJ1-1|NA|15|TRBV6-1|NA
CASSEEGGAVTEAFF
TGTGCCAGCAGTGAAGAGGGGGGCGCGGTGACTGAAGCTTTCTTT
>TRBJ2-2|NA|16|TRBV25-1|once
CASSDSGSGDIGELFF
TGTGCCAGCAGTGATTCGGGATCGGGAGATATCGGGGAGCTGTTTTTT
>TRBJ2-4|NA|14|TRBV12-3/TRBV12-4|few
CASRNRDPKNIQYF
TGTGCCAGCAGAAACCGGGATCCCAAAAACATTCAGTACTTC
>TRBJ1-2|NA|14|TRBV6-1|NA
CASRGDTLAYGYTF
TGTGCCAGCAGGGGGGACACCTTGGCCTATGGCTACACCTTC
>TRBJ2-7|TRBD2|17|TRBV11-2|many
CASTTRRSGGPNYEQYF
TGTGCCAGCACCACCCGTAGGAGCGGGGGACCAAACTACGAGCAGTACTTC
>TRBJ1-5|NA|16|TRBV12-5|few
CASGLSQEPSNQPQHF
TGTGCTAGTGGTTTGTCCCAAGAACCCTCCAATCAGCCCCAGCATTTT
>TRBJ2-7|NA|16|TRBV29-1|NA
CSVEKSKVFYAHEQYF
TGCAGCGTTGAAAAATCGAAGGTCTTCTATGCCCACGAGCAGTACTTC
>TRBJ1-1|TRBD1|16|TRBV15|NA
CATSRDLTGGFTEAFF
TGTGCCACCAGCAGAGATTTGACAGGGGGCTTCACTGAAGCTTTCTTT
>TRBJ1-6|TRBD1|17|TRBV19|NA
CASSSPPGTGANSPLHF
TGTGCCAGTAGTAGCCCCCCCGGGACAGGGGCTAATTCACCCCTCCACTTT
>TRBJ2-7|NA|13|TRBV12-3/TRBV12-4|NA
CASSSDTGDEQYF
TGTGCCAGCAGTTCGGACACGGGCGACGAGCAGTACTTC
>TRBJ2-1|TRBD2|15|TRBV20-1|few
CSARATSGAYNEQFF
TGCAGTGCTAGAGCGACTAGCGGGGCCTACAATGAGCAGTTCTTC
>TRBJ1-2|NA|13|TRBV29-1|NA
CSVEAVTSYGYTF
TGCAGCGTTGAAGCAGTGACAAGCTATGGCTACACCTTC
>TRBJ1-3|NA|13|TRBV6-1|NA
CASDQGVGNTIYF
TGTGCCAGCGACCAAGGGGTTGGAAACACCATATATTTT
>TRBJ1-3|TRBD1|15|TRBV18|NA
CASSPRQGAGNTIYF
TGTGCCAGCTCACCGAGACAGGGGGCTGGAAACACCATATATTTT
>TRBJ2-7|TRBD2|15|TRBV20-1|few
CSARGGAGGEDEQYF
TGCAGTGCTAGAGGGGGAGCGGGAGGTGAAGACGAGCAGTACTTC
>TRBJ1-1|NA|15|TRBV11-3|NA
CASSLERAGRNEAFF
TGTGCCAGCAGCTTAGAAAGGGCAGGGAGGAATGAAGCTTTCTTT
>TRBJ2-7|TRBD1|13|TRBV27|once
CASSAGTGAEQYF
TGTGCCAGCAGTGCAGGGACAGGGGCCGAGCAGTACTTC
>TRBJ2-7|NA|14|TRBV10-2|few
CASRLGGTSYEQYF
TGCGCCAGCAGACTAGGGGGTACCTCCTACGAGCAGTACTTC
>TRBJ1-1|NA|16|TRBV7-3|few
CASSLGERGGFGEAFF
TGTGCCAGCAGCTTAGGGGAACGGGGGGGCTTCGGTGAAGCTTTCTTT
>TRBJ2-7|TRBD2|15|TRBV5-1|many
CASSLGLAGASEQYF
TGCGCCAGCAGCTTGGGACTAGCGGGAGCTAGCGAGCAGTACTTC
>TRBJ1-2|NA|12|TRBV25-1|NA
CASSEPPGGYTF
TGTGCCAGCAGTGAACCTCCCGGTGGCTACACCTTC
>TRBJ1-5|NA|14|TRBV6-1|few
CASRPGNSNQPQHF
TGTGCCAGCAGACCAGGAAACAGCAATCAGCCCCAGCATTTT
>TRBJ2-5|NA|12|TRBV30|many
CAWSGGQETQYF
TGTGCCTGGAGTGGTGGACAAGAGACCCAGTACTTC
>TRBJ2-7|NA|14|TRBV5-1|NA
CASSLELGFYEQYF
TGCGCCAGCAGCTTGGAGCTAGGGTTCTACGAGCAGTACTTC
>TRBJ2-5|NA|12|TRBV2|NA
CASSPLRSAQYF
TGTGCCAGCAGTCCCCTTCGTAGCGCCCAGTACTTC
>TRBJ1-1|NA|14|TRBV28|few
CASSLGRGGTEAFF
TGTGCCAGCAGTTTGGGCAGGGGAGGAACTGAAGCTTTCTTT
>TRBJ2-4|TRBD1|16|TRBV15|NA
CATSRGSGTGDSIQYF
TGTGCCACCAGCAGAGGCTCCGGGACAGGGGATTCCATTCAGTACTTC
>TRBJ2-2|NA|15|TRBV12-3/TRBV12-4|NA
CASSLVRGQSGELFF
TGTGCCAGCAGTTTAGTCAGGGGTCAAAGCGGGGAGCTGTTTTTT
>TRBJ2-2|TRBD2|21|TRBV12-3/TRBV12-4|few
CASSLRPGLAGGPRVYGELFF
TGTGCCAGCAGTTTGCGACCGGGACTAGCGGGAGGGCCACGGGTTTACGGGGAGCTGTTTTTT
>TRBJ2-6|TRBD1|14|TRBV10-3|NA
CATLTGAGANVLTF
TGTGCCACCCTGACAGGGGCTGGGGCCAACGTCCTGACTTTC
>TRBJ1-2|TRBD1|12|TRBV10-3|NA
CAISTGGFGYTF
TGTGCCATATCGACAGGGGGCTTTGGCTACACCTTC
>TRBJ1-5|NA|12|TRBV27|many
CASSFIGQPQHF
TGTGCCAGCAGCTTTATTGGTCAGCCCCAGCATTTT
>TRBJ1-1|TRBD1|16|TRBV20-1|NA
CSATTGTVQGNTEAFF
TGCAGTGCAACCACCGGGACAGTACAGGGGAACACTGAAGCTTTCTTT
>TRBJ1-2|NA|16|TRBV7-9|few
CASSFGTADGDYGYTF
TGTGCCAGCAGCTTCGGGACGGCTGATGGGGACTATGGCTACACCTTC
>TRBJ1-2|TRBD1|16|TRBV7-2|few
CASSLDRDRTNYGYTF
TGTGCCAGCAGCTTGGACCGGGACAGAACTAACTATGGCTACACCTTC
>TRBJ1-1|TRBD1|14|TRBV6-5|NA
CASSLSGTGAEAFF
TGTGCCAGCAGTTTATCCGGGACAGGGGCTGAAGCTTTCTTT
>TRBJ2-7|NA|15|TRBV29-1|NA
CSVEGLQGFSYEQYF
TGCAGCGTTGAAGGGCTACAGGGATTCTCCTACGAGCAGTACTTC
>TRBJ2-7|TRBD2|11|TRBV12-3/TRBV12-4|NA
CFRSGSHEQYF
TGTTTCCGTAGCGGGAGCCACGAGCAGTACTTC
>TRBJ1-2|TRBD1|14|TRBV6-1|few
CASLPGQGNYGYTF
TGTGCCAGTCTCCCGGGACAGGGAAACTATGGCTACACCTTC
>TRBJ1-2|NA|14|TRBV12-3/TRBV12-4|many
CASSPRGSYYGYTF
TGTGCCAGCAGTCCCCGGGGCAGCTACTATGGCTACACCTTC
>TRBJ1-1|NA|14|TRBV10-1|NA
CASSSPGRETEAFF
TGCGCCAGCAGTTCTCCAGGTCGAGAGACTGAAGCTTTCTTT